This TCR beta chain is drawn from a study of Graves' ophthalmopathy and Graves' hyperthyroidism. Study summary: Peripheral blood was collected at initial diagnosis, before any treatment. Study-wide findings and caveats: Most clonotypes expanded in thyroid above 0.001 frequency were present in blood too.

The TCR beta CDR3 regions underwent amplification from RNA transcripts. A first-round RT-PCR used HTBI primers, followed by a second-round multiplex PCR. TCRdb called the multiplex PCR reads again in MiXCR, with one record for every CDR3 protein. The sample has 210,000 or so distinct CDR3 sequences, about 32% seen once; the top ten hold 8.5% to 9.5%. A duration under 3 months, NOSPECS ≥4, CAS ≥3 and moderate-to-severe activity characterized the donors with ophthalmopathy. Among the exclusions were patients with other autoimmune diseases, uncontrolled infections, pregnancy or lactation. CDR3 length equals 16 residues. V was pared by 2 bases and J by 1 base, with 9 bases between. Germline V gene data show CDR1 as MNHEY and CDR2 as SVGEGT. A note on this clonotype: What it recognizes is unknown.

This clonotype originated in a man over 45 with Graves' ophthalmopathy. The sample was peripheral blood. V and J are TRBV6-2 or TRBV6-3 and TRBJ2-6; the D call may be TRBD1 or TRBD2 (6 bases each). CDR3: CASSYPGASGANVLTF. As DNA, the CDR3 is TGTGCCAGCAGTTACCCGGGGGCTTCTGGGGCCAACGTCCTGACTTTC.